This note documents a single T cell receptor beta chain sequence. CDR3 length equals 13 residues. Between the trimmed V and J ends, which lost 5 bases and 6 bases, there was a span of 11 bases. Germline assignment: CDR1 SGHTA and CDR2 FQGNSA. The table came from immunoSEQ multiplex PCR; TCRdb's copy has only in-frame clones and leaves some out. The sample lists about 220,000 clones; about four fifths were seen once. The entry originates in a study of blood T cell repertoires in COVID-19. This rearrangement joins TRBV7-2 to TRBJ1-5; D gene ambiguous. Sample: PBMCs or T cells enriched from blood (not recorded which). This TCR was sampled from a woman in her 40s who had recovered from COVID-19. CDR3 region: CASSILTRQPQHF. The CDR3 DNA sequence: TGTGCCAGCAGCATCCTTACACGTCAGCCCCAGCATTTT. Variable domain in full (rest from reference TRBV7-2 and TRBJ1-5): GAGVSQSPSNKVTEKGKDVELRCDPISGHTALYWYRQSLGQGLEFLIYFQGNSAPDKSGLPSDRFSAERTGGSVSTLTIQRTQQEDSAVYLCASSILTRQPQHFGDGTRLSIL.